The 10 T cell receptor beta chains in this list originate from one sample, sequenced in a study of T cells in Graves' hyperthyroidism and ophthalmopathy (dated by TCRdb to the late 2010s). The library was prepared using multiplex PCR. The sequencer was an Illumina HiSeq 2000. Amplification of TCR beta CDR3 regions was carried out from RNA transcripts. The first round of RT-PCR for the TCR CDR3 was performed with the HTBI primer set and the Qiagen OneStep RT-PCR kit. TCRdb reprocessing: public reads trimmed at Q25 with fastp, clones called with MiXCR, in-frame beta chains kept. When rows share a CDR3 protein, they turn into one entry using the most common DNA and genes. Recorded for this sample are over 500,000 distinct CDR3 sequences; 16% of them occurred a single time. 25% to 30% of the sample is held by the ten biggest clonotypes. The sequenced material came from blood. The receptor set was obtained from a woman in her 30s with Graves' ophthalmopathy.

This clonotype has ten or more counts. The J gene is TRBJ2-1, the V gene TRBV7-3, with D unclear. With 4 bases removed from V and 1 base from J, the gap between germline ends came to 11 bases. The CDR3 loop spans 15 amino acids. The germline V gene has CDR1 SGHTA and CDR2 FQGTGA. The CDR3 spells CASSSHGGSYNEQFF. The DNA for the CDR3 is TGTGCCAGCAGCTCCCACGGTGGATCCTACAATGAGCAGTTCTTC.

The V gene is TRBV28, the J gene TRBJ1-1, with TRBD1 matching 7 bases. The CDR3 loop spans 13 amino acids. Germline V gene data show CDR1 as MDHEN and CDR2 as SYDVKM. After removal of 7 bases from V and 3 bases from J, the junction contained 5 bases not matched to a gene. The CDR3 region is CASTSGQYTEAFF. The CDR3 nucleotides are TGTGCCAGCACGTCGGGACAGTACACTGAAGCTTTCTTT.

The chain couples TRBV28 to TRBJ1-6; D is undetermined. This CDR3 has 15 amino acids. CDR1 MDHEN and CDR2 SYDVKM come from the germline V gene. Trimming left V 6 bases short and J 8 bases short, with 17 bases between. In nucleotides, the CDR3 is TGTGCCAGCAGAAGACACAGAGTGAGAGATTCACCCCTCCACTTT. Protein product: CASRRHRVRDSPLHF.

This chain connects TRBV6-1 to TRBJ2-1; possible D gene TRBD1, 6 bases. Germline CDR1 MNHNS, CDR2 SASEGT. The V and J ends lost 6 bases and 4 bases respectively, with 16 bases between them. The CDR3 consists of 15 residues. The CDR3 protein is CASRSGQSSYNEQFF. The DNA for the CDR3 is TGTGCCAGCAGATCCGGACAGAGCTCTTACAATGAGCAGTTCTTC.

With respect to this clonotype: The junction shows a germline mismatch at one end, possibly a read error. The rearrangement uses TRBV19 and TRBJ2-2; 13 positions agree with TRBD2. Germline V gene lookup returns CDR1 LNHDA and CDR2 SQIVND (reference sequence). The length of the CDR3 is 17 residues. CDR3 DNA: TGTGCCAGTAGAAAGACTAGCGGGAGGATGAACACCGGGGAGCTGTCTTTT. This sequence encodes CASRKTSGRMNTGELSF.

At least ten counts were recorded for this clonotype. The rearrangement links TRBV5-1 to TRBJ2-1; 9 nucleotides line up with TRBD2. V lost 9 bases to trimming and J lost 0 bases; unmatched junction nucleotides: 4. CDR1 and CDR2 from the germline V gene are SGHRS and YFSETQ. This CDR3 is built from 14 residues. CDR3 nucleotides: TGCGCCACCCGTAGCGGGAGCTCCTACAATGAGCAGTTCTTC. It specifies CATRSGSSYNEQFF.

This chain joins TRBV3-1 and TRBJ2-3, with D unresolved. Trimming took off 1 base at V and 8 bases at J, with 7 bases between the two ends. The CDR3 has 12 residues. Germline assignment: CDR1 LGHDT and CDR2 YNNKEL (reference sequence). CDR3 in DNA: TGTGCCAGCAGCCAAGGTGATCCTACGCAGTATTTT. Its protein is CASSQGDPTQYF.

This clonotype has only a few counts. This chain links TRBV6-1 with TRBJ2-5, with unresolved D. This CDR3 is 13 amino acids long. V lost 5 bases, J lost 2 bases, and 9 bases lay in between. Germline values: CDR1 MNHNS, CDR2 SASEGT. The CDR3 sequence: CASSLRLQETQYF. As DNA, the CDR3 is TGTGCCAGCAGTCTTCGGCTACAAGAGACCCAGTACTTC.

As for this clonotype: Lacking the conserved final phenylalanine or tryptophan, this CDR3 likely reflects a read error. This chain joins TRBV5-1 and TRBJ1-3, with TRBD1 matching over 10 bases. Germline CDR1 SGHRS, CDR2 YFSETQ. The CDR3 extends over 15 amino acids. The CDR3 bases are TGTGCCAGCAGTCGACAGGGGGCCGTAGGAAACACCATATATCTT. Translated: CASSRQGAVGNTIYL.

The table lists this clonotype with a few counts. This chain links TRBV4-1 with TRBJ2-3; 9 nucleotides match TRBD1. Germline CDR1 MGHRA, CDR2 YSYEKL. Trimming took 3 bases from V and 4 from J; bases not matched to a gene: 11. The CDR3 consists of 17 residues. The CDR3 nucleotides are TGCGCCAGCAGCCAGGGACTGGGACAGGGATTTGCAGATACGCAGTATTTT. This translates into CASSQGLGQGFADTQYF.